Presented here are 23 T cell receptor beta chains from one specimen sequenced in a study of T cell repertoires in cytomegalovirus infection. MiXCR, run by TCRdb on the reads, gives a single entry per CDR3 protein. The sample consists of around 900,000 distinct CDR3 sequences, roughly 31% of them appearing once. Their recognized antigens are unknown. Specimen: cultured CD8+ T cells from PBMCs, collected from culture after CMV antigen stimulation. Receptors were obtained from a human donor in good health (CMV status not recorded). Some clones in this sample may be carry-over from other donors' samples.

V usage is TRBV6-5 and J usage is TRBJ2-7, with TRBD2 identical over 9 bases. Trimming cost V 2 bases and J 2 bases; bases outside gene matches: 4. Germline CDR1 MNHEY, CDR2 SVGAGI. This CDR3 is 15 amino acids long. CDR3 sequence reads: CASSYQAGGTYEQYV. The DNA of the CDR3 is TGTGCCAGCAGTTACCAGGCGGGGGGGACCTACGAGCAGTACGTC.

This clonotype came up a few times. The chain has TRBV4-1 and TRBJ2-1, with TRBD2 identical over 11 bases. V dropped 0 bases and J dropped 12; count of bases not matched to a gene: 10. The CDR3 runs to 16 residues. Germline V gives CDR1 MGHRA, CDR2 YSYEKL. CDR3 in amino acids: CASSQDELAGAQGQFF. CDR3 coding DNA: TGCGCCAGCAGCCAAGATGAACTAGCGGGGGCCCAAGGGCAGTTCTTC.

This clonotype has just a few counts. DNA for the CDR3: TGCAGTGCTAGAGATCGTAGCGGGGGGGTCACAGATACGCAGTATTTT. Its translation: CSARDRSGGVTDTQYF. V usage is TRBV20-1 and J usage is TRBJ2-3; TRBD2 agrees at 11 bases. The CDR3 loop spans 16 amino acids. V gave up 0 bases and J gave up 2 bases; unmatched junction bases: 4. The V gene's germline CDR1 is DFQATT and CDR2 SNEGSKA (reference sequence).

This clonotype has only a few counts. This chain links TRBV6-1 with TRBJ2-2; 14 bases align to TRBD2. The CDR3 consists of 19 residues. Germline CDR1 MNHNS, CDR2 SASEGT. V lost 3 bases and J lost 3; bases outside the gene matches: 9. The CDR3 region is CASSDLPRTSGGHTGELFF. CDR3 coding DNA: TGTGCCAGCAGTGACTTGCCCCGGACTAGCGGGGGGCACACCGGGGAGCTGTTTTTT.

This clonotype was observed a few times. The chain recombines TRBV15 with TRBJ2-4, with D possibly called TRBD1 or TRBD2 (5 bases each). V dropped 0 bases and J dropped 4 bases, with 16 bases sitting between them. Per germline, CDR1 LNHNV and CDR2 YYDKDF (reference sequence). This CDR3 is 17 amino acids long. CDR3 sequence: CATSRDREGSNKNIQYF. In nucleotides, the CDR3 is TGTGCCACCAGCAGAGATCGAGAGGGGTCCAATAAAAACATTCAGTACTTC. Full variable domain (remainder filled in from reference TRBV15 and TRBJ2-4): DAMVIQNPRYQVTQFGKPVTLSCSQTLNHNVMYWYQQKSSQAPKLLFHYYDKDFNNEADTPDNFQSRRPNTSFCFLDIRSPGLGDTAMYLCATSRDREGSNKNIQYFGAGTRLSVL.

This rearrangement joins TRBV19 to TRBJ1-5, with no clear D. There are 15 residues in the CDR3. Germline V lookup: CDR1 LNHDA, CDR2 SQIVND (reference sequence). The V and J ends lost 5 bases and 6 bases respectively, with 17 bases between them. The CDR3 nucleotides are TGTGCCAGTAGTGACGGGCCTGGGGATGTTCAGCCCCAGCATTTT. Protein product: CASSDGPGDVQPQHF.

In this sample, this clonotype turned up many times. The V call is TRBV7-9, the J call TRBJ2-7; 9 bases agree with TRBD1. Trimming at V came to 5 bases and at J to 0 bases, leaving 8 bases not matched to a gene. This CDR3 is built from 16 residues. The germline CDR1 and CDR2 sequences are SEHNR and FQNEAQ (reference sequence). The CDR3 DNA sequence: TGTGCCAGCAGCCGCCCGGACAGGGGTAGCTCCTACGAGCAGTACTTC. It encodes CASSRPDRGSSYEQYF. Based on the CDR3 plus reference TRBV7-9 and TRBJ2-7, the full variable domain is DTGVSQNPRHKITKRGQNVTFRCDPISEHNRLYWYRQTLGQGPEFLTYFQNEAQLEKSRLLSDRFSAERPKGSFSTLEIQRTEQGDSAMYLCASSRPDRGSSYEQYFGPGTRLTVT.

This clonotype was picked up a small number of times. The chain is built from TRBV6-5 and TRBJ2-5, with D possibly being TRBD2 (6 bases). Looked up from germline, CDR1 is MNHEY and CDR2 is SVGAGI. The CDR3 covers 13 residues. V lost 4 bases and J lost 6, with 12 bases in between. Here the CDR3 DNA reads TGTGCCAGCAGTTCGGTGGGGGGAAAGACCCAGTACTTC. This translates into CASSSVGGKTQYF.

The chain couples TRBV7-9 to TRBJ2-2; 7 bases map to TRBD1. The CDR3 totals 16 residues. The junction had 4 bases not matched to a gene; V was cut back by 2 bases and J by 1 base. Germline assignment: CDR1 SEHNR and CDR2 FQNEAQ (reference sequence). CDR3 sequence reads: CASSLPGTENTGELFF. In DNA form, the CDR3 reads TGTGCCAGCAGCTTACCTGGGACAGAGAACACCGGGGAGCTGTTTTTT.

This clonotype came up many times. This sequence joins TRBV7-9 and TRBJ2-5; TRBD1 agrees at 8 bases. The CDR3 has 15 amino acids. Germline CDR1 is SEHNR and CDR2 is FQNEAQ (reference sequence). J lost 2 bases, V lost 6 bases, and 8 bases had no gene match. CDR3 nucleotides: TGTGCCAGCAGTCTTCGTGGACAGGGACAAGAGACCCAGTACTTC. Protein: CASSLRGQGQETQYF.

Worth noting for this clonotype: Given the absence of the conserved phenylalanine or tryptophan at the CDR3 end, a read error is likely. The CDR3 here is CASSVQPPGSGKETQYS. The CDR3 coding sequence is TGTGCCAGCAGCGTCCAGCCCCCAGGGAGTGGGAAAGAGACCCAGTACTCC. V usage is TRBV9 and J usage is TRBJ2-5, with D possibly being TRBD1 or TRBD2 (5 bases each). Germline CDR1 reads SGDLS; CDR2 reads YYNGEE. Deletions cut 2 bases from V and 3 bases from J, with 20 bases between. The CDR3 is made up of 17 amino acids.

The table lists this clonotype with a few counts. DNA of the CDR3: TGTGCCAGCAGCATTACAGGGATAGGAAATCAGCCCCAGCATTTT. This translates into CASSITGIGNQPQHF. The J gene is TRBJ1-5, the V gene TRBV12-3 or TRBV12-4; perhaps TRBD1 as D (6 bases). Trimming stripped 6 bases from V and 4 bases from J, with 16 bases between. CDR3 length: 15 residues.

Worth noting for this clonotype: Its ends do not fully match the called genes, so a read error is possible. J is TRBJ1-1 and V is TRBV5-3, with 7 nucleotides matching TRBD1. TRBV5-3 qualifies as an ORF whose function is uncertain. This CDR3 region has 14 residues. In nucleotides, the CDR3 is TGTGCCAGCAGCTTGGAAGGGACAGACTATGAAGCTTTCTTT. This encodes CASSLEGTDYEAFF.

This clonotype came up a few times. This chain connects TRBV7-9 to TRBJ2-1; TRBD2 matches at 9 bases. CDR1 and CDR2 from the germline V gene are SEHNR and FQNEAQ (reference sequence). This CDR3 comprises 14 residues. With 6 bases clipped from V and 7 bases from J, the junction kept 7 bases outside the gene matches. CDR3 sequence (DNA): TGTGCCAGCAGGGTTAGCGGGGGCGGGAATGAGCAGTTCTTC. Residues: CASRVSGGGNEQFF.

V and J are TRBV4-3 and TRBJ2-3; no clear D. Germline V CDR1 and CDR2: LGHNA, YSLEER. This CDR3 is built from 14 residues. Trimming took off 0 bases at V and 3 bases at J, with 7 bases between the two ends. CDR3 sequence (DNA): TGCGCCAGCAGCCAAGATTCAGCAACAGATACGCAGTATTTT. Its translation: CASSQDSATDTQYF.

V gene TRBV27 combines with J gene TRBJ1-4; possibly TRBD1 for D (6 bases). The CDR3 has 12 amino acids. CDR1 is MNHEY and CDR2 is SMNVEV in the germline V gene (reference sequence). V was cut by 10 bases and J by 5 bases, with 11 bases left in between. This CDR3 reads CATQGPNEKLFF. CDR3 in DNA: TGTGCCACGCAGGGGCCGAATGAAAAACTGTTTTTT.

The CDR3 DNA reads as TGTGCCAGCACCCTTCGGACAGGCCACTACGAGCAGTACTTC. Encoded protein: CASTLRTGHYEQYF. The rearrangement uses TRBV27 and TRBJ2-7; TRBD1 matches at 7 bases. CDR3 size: 14 residues. In germline, CDR1 is MNHEY, CDR2 SMNVEV (reference sequence). The junction had 9 bases not matched to a gene; V was cut back by 7 bases and J by 3 bases.

The sample holds many counts of this clonotype. The rearrangement uses TRBV7-2 and TRBJ1-2; 7 nucleotides agree with TRBD1. CDR1 is SGHTA and CDR2 is FQGNSA in the germline V gene. The CDR3 runs to 17 residues. The V segment lost 4 bases and the J segment 2 bases; nucleotides outside the gene matches: 13. The CDR3 DNA reads as TGTGCCAGCAGCTCTCTAGGGACAGCCCGACCCAACTATGGCTACACCTTC. Translating gives CASSSLGTARPNYGYTF.

In DNA form, the CDR3 reads TGTGCCAGTAGTAGGGCAGCGAACACTGAAGCTTTCTTT. Protein sequence: CASSRAANTEAFF. The chain joins TRBV19 to TRBJ1-1; D not resolved. The CDR3 is 13 residues long. The germline V gene has CDR1 LNHDA and CDR2 SQIVND (reference sequence). V lost 4 bases and J 1 base, leaving 7 bases between the germline ends.

This clonotype was detected a few times. The V gene is TRBV12-3 or TRBV12-4, the J gene TRBJ1-2, with D unresolved. V shed 3 bases and J shed 2 bases, with 10 bases lying between them. The CDR3 contains 14 residues. DNA for the CDR3: TGTGCCAGCAGTTTCCAGGATCCGAACTATGGCTACACCTTC. Translated, it gives CASSFQDPNYGYTF.

This clonotype was seen a handful of times. The rearrangement joins TRBV15 to TRBJ2-5, with unresolved D. Trimming shortened V by 4 bases and J by 4 bases, and 16 bases separated the two germline ends. From germline, CDR1 is LNHNV and CDR2 YYDKDF (reference sequence). The CDR3 loop spans 15 amino acids. CDR3 nucleotide sequence: TGTGCCACCAGCAAAGGCAGGCCCCCGGGAGAGACCCAGTACTTC. Translation: CATSKGRPPGETQYF. Based on the CDR3 plus reference TRBV15 and TRBJ2-5, the full variable domain is DAMVIQNPRYQVTQFGKPVTLSCSQTLNHNVMYWYQQKSSQAPKLLFHYYDKDFNNEADTPDNFQSRRPNTSFCFLDIRSPGLGDTAMYLCATSKGRPPGETQYFGPGTRLLVL.

This clonotype was seen repeatedly, ten times or more. V usage is TRBV7-8 and J usage is TRBJ2-1; 10 nucleotides match TRBD2. The V segment lost 3 bases and the J segment 0 bases; nucleotides outside the gene matches: 8. This CDR3 contains 18 residues. Germline V lookup: CDR1 SGHVS, CDR2 FQNEAQ. The CDR3 DNA follows: TGTGCCAGCAGCTTCACTAGCGGGGCCTCCTCCTCCTACAATGAGCAGTTCTTC. This gives the protein CASSFTSGASSSYNEQFF. The full variable domain, with the rest looked up from reference TRBV7-8 and TRBJ2-1, is GAGVSQSPRYKVAKRGQDVALRCDPISGHVSLFWYQQALGQGPEFLTYFQNEAQLDKSGLPSDRFFAERPEGSVSTLKIQRTQQEDSAVYLCASSFTSGASSSYNEQFFGPGTRLTVL.

This chain uses TRBV15 with TRBJ1-1; D may be TRBD1 (6 bases). This CDR3 spans 15 amino acids. Trimming removed 1 base from V and 0 bases from J, with 9 bases in between. Looked up from germline, CDR1 is LNHNV and CDR2 is YYDKDF (reference sequence). CDR3 amino acids: CATSRVRDMNTEAFF. For the CDR3, the DNA is TGTGCCACCAGCAGAGTCAGGGACATGAACACTGAAGCTTTCTTT.